Sequencing of this T cell receptor beta chain was carried out in a study of shared clonotypes between healthy human individuals. The overall study: For every donor, three CD4 naive, three CD4 memory, two CD8 naive and one CD8 memory plates were used.

V lost 6 bases to trimming and J lost 1 base; unmatched junction nucleotides: 18. The CDR3 spans 19 residues. Germline V lookup: CDR1 SGHRS, CDR2 YFSETQ. Libraries were prepared by immunoSEQ multiplex PCR; TCRdb keeps only in-frame clonotypes and omits some of them. The table lists about 79,000 clones, under 65% of them singletons. The sequenced material came from memory CD8+ T cells sorted from blood. Subset of the sample: CD45RO+ cells pooled with CCR7-negative TemRA cells. The sequence was collected from a man under 40 in good health. The J gene is TRBJ2-5, the V gene TRBV5-1; 10 positions agree with TRBD2. For the CDR3, the DNA is TGCGCCAGCACTGTCTACCTATTAGCGGGAGGAGGAATCCAAGAGACCCAGTACTTC. Its translation is CASTVYLLAGGGIQETQYF.